The 30 T cell receptor beta chains presented below share a single source sample, sequenced in a study of cytomegalovirus exposure and HLA in healthy donors. 60 Vbeta and 13 Jbeta primers were used in PCR. The protocol was immunoSEQ multiplex PCR, while the TCRdb copy is restricted to in-frame clones and leaves out a portion. The sample lists 150,000 or so clones, approximately 80% seen once, with about 15% in the top ten. The sequencing sample was made of PBMCs. Source of these receptors: a woman between 40 and 50 years old in good health and CMV-seronegative.

The chain uses TRBV7-2 and TRBJ1-1; the D is unclear. This CDR3 is built from 12 residues. Germline assignment: CDR1 SGHTA and CDR2 FQGNSA. V was pared by 0 bases and J by 11 bases, with 10 bases between. The chain's CDR3 is CASSLARLDAFF. The CDR3 nucleotides read TGTGCCAGCAGCTTAGCGCGGTTGGATGCTTTCTTT.

The gene calls are TRBV27 and TRBJ2-1, with D possibly matching TRBD1 (6 bases). Between the trimmed V and J ends, which lost 2 bases and 7 bases, there was a span of 15 bases. The CDR3 runs to 15 residues. CDR1 is MNHEY, CDR2 SMNVEV, per germline (reference sequence). The CDR3 spells CASSLDAGARNEQFF. Here the CDR3 DNA reads TGTGCCAGCAGTTTAGACGCAGGGGCGCGGAATGAGCAGTTCTTC.

This clone was seen more than once but under ten times. The gene calls are TRBV6-6 and TRBJ2-7, with 7 bases aligning to TRBD2. V lost 4 bases to trimming and J lost 6 bases; unmatched junction nucleotides: 3. CDR1 is MNHNY, CDR2 SVGAGI, per germline (reference sequence). The CDR3 extends over 12 amino acids. The CDR3 protein is CASSSGLVEQYF. The CDR3 nucleotides are TGTGCCAGCAGTTCAGGACTAGTCGAGCAGTACTTC.

V and J are TRBV2 and TRBJ2-2; 7 nucleotides align to TRBD2. After removal of 3 bases from V and 6 bases from J, the junction contained 4 bases not matched to a gene. The CDR3 has 14 amino acids. CDR1 and CDR2 from the germline V gene are SNHLY and FYNNEI. As DNA, the CDR3 is TGTGCCAGCAGTGATTGGGGGGGGGCCGGGGAGCTGTTTTTT. Translating gives CASSDWGGAGELFF. The variable domain in full, completed from reference TRBV2 and TRBJ2-2, reads EPEVTQTPSHQVTQMGQEVILRCVPISNHLYFYWYRQILGQKVEFLVSFYNNEISEKSEIFDDQFSVERPDGSNFTLKIRSTKLEDSAMYFCASSDWGGAGELFFGEGSRLTVL.

Only one count was recorded for this clone. The gene calls are TRBV19 and TRBJ2-1; D is unresolved. Per the germline V gene, CDR1 is LNHDA and CDR2 is SQIVND (reference sequence). V dropped 3 bases and J dropped 8 bases, with 11 bases sitting between them. This CDR3 spans 13 amino acids. The CDR3 region is CASSIGHSDEQFF. DNA for the CDR3: TGTGCCAGTAGTATTGGGCACTCAGATGAGCAGTTCTTC.

This chain links TRBV6-5 with TRBJ2-3; D is undetermined. The CDR3 consists of 11 residues. CDR1 and CDR2 from the germline V gene are MNHEY and SVGAGI. V was cut by 6 bases and J by 3 bases, with 4 bases left in between. The DNA for the CDR3 is TGTGCCAGCAGATCAACAGATACGCAGTATTTT. Translated: CASRSTDTQYF.

The V call is TRBV19, the J call TRBJ1-1; 8 bases map to TRBD1. Germline V lookup: CDR1 LNHDA, CDR2 SQIVND (reference sequence). The length of the CDR3 is 16 residues. With 1 base clipped from V and 2 bases from J, the junction kept 6 bases outside the gene matches. The CDR3 here is CASSIVGTGANTEAFF. As DNA, the CDR3 is TGTGCCAGTAGTATAGTTGGGACAGGAGCTAACACTGAAGCTTTCTTT.

The V and J genes are TRBV7-2 and TRBJ2-1, with TRBD1 matching 8 bases. With 5 bases clipped from V and 10 bases from J, the junction kept 13 bases outside the gene matches. The CDR3 sequence is 15 residues long. Germline V gene sequence: CDR1 SGHTA, CDR2 FQGNSA. The CDR3 here is CASSPQTGTGGEQFF. The CDR3 region has the DNA TGTGCCAGCAGCCCCCAAACGGGGACAGGCGGGGAGCAGTTCTTC.

There are a few counts of this clone. The chain couples TRBV5-4 to TRBJ2-1; D perhaps matches TRBD2 (5 bases). This CDR3 region has 16 residues. The V end was cut by 5 bases, the J end by 2 bases, with 17 bases between. Germline V gene data show CDR1 as SGHNT and CDR2 as YYREEE (reference sequence). This chain's CDR3 is CASRPGGSRPYNEQFF. The CDR3 region has the DNA TGTGCCAGCAGGCCAGGAGGCAGCAGGCCCTACAATGAGCAGTTCTTC.

This sequence joins TRBV4-1 and TRBJ2-5; 9 bases are shared with TRBD2. Germline assignment: CDR1 MGHRA and CDR2 YSYEKL. The CDR3 is 16 residues long. The V gene end was trimmed by 1 base and the J gene end by 4 bases; junction bases not matched to a gene: 7. DNA of the CDR3: TGCGCCAGCAGCCAAGGGGGACTAGCCCAGGTAGAGACCCAGTACTTC. Translated: CASSQGGLAQVETQYF.

This chain uses TRBV5-1 with TRBJ2-2, with a tentative D call TRBD1 (6 bases). V lost 2 bases to trimming and J lost 1 base, with 9 bases between them. The germline gives CDR1 SGHRS, CDR2 YFSETQ. The CDR3 has 15 residues. The CDR3 loop is CASSLIQGNTGELFF. The DNA for the CDR3 is TGCGCCAGCAGCTTAATACAGGGGAACACCGGGGAGCTGTTTTTT.

This clone came up once. This chain joins TRBV2 and TRBJ1-4; 7 bases are shared with TRBD1. The CDR3 consists of 14 residues. The germline V gene has CDR1 SNHLY and CDR2 FYNNEI. The V and J ends lost 5 bases and 8 bases, in that order; junction bases with no gene match: 8. The CDR3 DNA reads TGTGCCAGCAGTTATGACAGGGACAGCGAAAAACTGTTTTTT. It codes for CASSYDRDSEKLFF. The full variable domain, with the rest looked up from reference TRBV2 and TRBJ1-4, is EPEVTQTPSHQVTQMGQEVILRCVPISNHLYFYWYRQILGQKVEFLVSFYNNEISEKSEIFDDQFSVERPDGSNFTLKIRSTKLEDSAMYFCASSYDRDSEKLFFGSGTQLSVL.

This chain connects TRBV30 to TRBJ1-1, with D perhaps TRBD1 (5 bases). The V end was cut by 8 bases, the J end by 0 bases, with 10 bases between. The CDR3 runs to 12 residues. Germline CDR1 and CDR2: GTSNPN and SVGIG (reference sequence). The CDR3 region has the DNA TGTGCCGGGGGGGGAGTGAACACTGAAGCTTTCTTT. Protein: CAGGGVNTEAFF.

The V gene is TRBV5-4, the J gene TRBJ1-1; 7 bases are shared with TRBD1. V shed 4 bases and J 5 bases; nucleotides not matched to a gene: 11. CDR1 and CDR2 from the germline V gene are SGHNT and YYREEE (reference sequence). CDR3 size: 15 residues. As DNA, the CDR3 is TGTGCCAGCAGCATACGAGGGGGCGCTGAGACTGAAGCTTTCTTT. Protein product: CASSIRGGAETEAFF.

This rearrangement joins TRBV5-4 to TRBJ2-1, with 10 positions matching TRBD1. The V gene end was trimmed by 3 bases and the J gene end by 8 bases; junction bases not matched to a gene: 8. CDR3 length: 15 residues. CDR1 and CDR2 from the germline V gene are SGHNT and YYREEE (reference sequence). This CDR3 reads CASSSRQGAIDEQFF. The CDR3 DNA sequence: TGTGCCAGCAGCTCCCGACAGGGGGCAATCGATGAGCAGTTCTTC.

The chain couples TRBV7-8 to TRBJ2-6, with a possible D match to TRBD1 (6 bases). This CDR3 is 16 amino acids long. V was trimmed by 5 bases and J by 0 bases, leaving 11 bases between them. Looked up from germline, CDR1 is SGHVS and CDR2 is FQNEAQ. The CDR3 here is CASSSQGSSGANVLTF. As DNA, the CDR3 is TGTGCCAGCAGCAGTCAGGGGTCCTCTGGGGCCAACGTCCTGACTTTC.

This chain connects TRBV11-2 to TRBJ2-5, with D possibly TRBD2 on 6 matching bases. V shed 1 base and J shed 5 bases, with 14 bases lying between them. Germline values: CDR1 SGHAT, CDR2 FQNNGV. This CDR3 comprises 15 residues. The CDR3 sequence is CASSLVAGNWETQYF. DNA of the CDR3: TGTGCCAGCAGCTTAGTGGCGGGAAACTGGGAGACCCAGTACTTC.

The chain carries TRBV11-3 and TRBJ2-7; 8 bases map to TRBD1. CDR3 length equals 16 residues. Germline lookup yields CDR1 SGHNT and CDR2 YENEEA. The V gene end was trimmed by 5 bases and the J gene end by 2 bases; junction bases not matched to a gene: 11. In nucleotides, the CDR3 is TGTGCCAGCAGCCCATGGGGCGGACAGGGTACCTACGAGCAGTACTTC. This sequence encodes CASSPWGGQGTYEQYF.

The chain has TRBV28 and TRBJ2-7; the D is unclear. The CDR3 runs to 13 residues. V shed 3 bases and J shed 1 base, with 7 bases lying between them. Germline assignment: CDR1 MDHEN and CDR2 SYDVKM. The CDR3, as DNA: TGTGCCAGCAGTTTGCTCACATCCTACGAGCAGTACTTC. Translating it yields CASSLLTSYEQYF.

The chain uses TRBV5-6 and TRBJ1-5; TRBD1 is a possible D gene (5 bases). There are 14 residues in the CDR3. Trimming took 4 bases from V and 5 from J, leaving 13 bases between them. Germline-derived CDR1 and CDR2 are SGHDT and YYEEEE. CDR3 sequence: CASSTNRYDQPQHF. CDR3 in DNA: TGTGCCAGCAGCACTAACAGGTACGATCAGCCCCAGCATTTT.

The rearrangement links TRBV2 to TRBJ2-1; 13 bases align to TRBD2. Germline loops: CDR1 SNHLY, CDR2 FYNNEI. The CDR3 consists of 15 residues. V gave up 5 bases and J gave up 8 bases; unmatched junction bases: 6. Here the CDR3 DNA reads TGTGCCAGCAGTCGGACTAGCGGGAGTGCCGATGAGCAGTTCTTC. Encoded protein: CASSRTSGSADEQFF.

The chain recombines TRBV7-2 with TRBJ2-1, with 12 bases that match TRBD2. The CDR3 consists of 16 residues. From germline, CDR1 is SGHTA and CDR2 FQGNSA. The trim removed 5 bases at V and 4 bases at J, leaving 6 bases unmatched. The CDR3 sequence is CASSIGTSGPYNEQFF. The CDR3 DNA follows: TGTGCCAGCAGCATAGGGACTAGCGGGCCTTACAATGAGCAGTTCTTC.

This clone was picked up one time. The chain joins TRBV2 to TRBJ1-5, with D possibly matching TRBD1 (6 bases). Per germline, CDR1 SNHLY and CDR2 FYNNEI. Trimming removed 4 bases from V and 3 bases from J, with 10 bases in between. The length of the CDR3 is 14 residues. The CDR3 sequence: CASSAQGYNQPQHF. DNA for the CDR3: TGTGCCAGCAGTGCACAGGGATACAATCAGCCCCAGCATTTT.

The rearrangement joins TRBV7-3 to TRBJ2-3; 9 bases align to TRBD2. Germline values: CDR1 SGHTA, CDR2 FQGTGA. The CDR3 runs to 17 residues. The trim removed 0 bases at V and 2 bases at J, leaving 6 bases unmatched. The CDR3 coding sequence is TGTGCCAGCAGCTTAACGTCGCGGGGGGGATTCACAGATACGCAGTATTTT. This translates into CASSLTSRGGFTDTQYF.

This clone was seen only a few times. The chain carries TRBV5-1 and TRBJ2-2; 9 bases match TRBD2. V was pared by 2 bases and J by 1 base, with 3 bases of the junction left unmatched. Per germline, CDR1 SGHRS and CDR2 YFSETQ. CDR3 length: 16 amino acids. The CDR3 sequence is CASSLIAGVNTGELFF. CDR3 nucleotides: TGCGCCAGCAGCTTAATAGCGGGGGTGAACACCGGGGAGCTGTTTTTT.

This chain joins TRBV28 and TRBJ2-2, with D possibly TRBD2 on 6 matching bases. The CDR3 runs to 15 residues. Germline V CDR1 and CDR2: MDHEN, SYDVKM. Deletions cut 4 bases from V and 7 bases from J, with 16 bases between. CDR3 loop: CASSSPFTAGGELFF. Written as DNA, the CDR3 is TGTGCCAGCAGTTCCCCCTTCACAGCGGGCGGGGAGCTGTTTTTT.

The table lists this clone with a count of one. This rearrangement joins TRBV7-3 to TRBJ2-3; D not certain. Deletions cut 5 bases from V and 2 bases from J, with 5 bases between. Germline CDR1 reads SGHTA; CDR2 reads FQGTGA. This CDR3 contains 12 residues. The CDR3 bases are TGTGCCAGCAGCCTAGACACAGATACGCAGTATTTT. Protein sequence: CASSLDTDTQYF.

CDR3 DNA sequence: TGTGCCAGCAGCTTTGGGGACAGGGGTGAAAAACTGTTTTTT. Amino acid sequence: CASSFGDRGEKLFF. This sequence joins TRBV5-8 and TRBJ1-4; 10 bases are a match to TRBD1. The V gene end was trimmed by 2 bases and the J gene end by 7 bases; junction bases not matched to a gene: 2. This CDR3 is built from 14 residues. Germline CDR1 and CDR2: SGHTS and YDEGEE.

This clone was counted between two and nine times. The CDR3: CASSWAGTGTNEQFF. In nucleotides, the CDR3 is TGCGCCAGCAGCTGGGCCGGGACAGGGACCAATGAGCAGTTCTTC. The chain carries TRBV5-1 and TRBJ2-1; 9 bases map to TRBD1. Germline CDR1 reads SGHRS; CDR2 reads YFSETQ. With 3 bases clipped from V and 6 bases from J, the junction kept 7 bases outside the gene matches. The length of the CDR3 is 15 residues.

The genes are TRBV6-1 and TRBJ1-4; no firm D call. This CDR3 has 13 residues. V lost 5 bases and J 10 bases, leaving 14 bases between the germline ends. Germline CDR1 and CDR2: MNHNS and SASEGT. The CDR3 spells CASSRPLEGKLFF. The CDR3 coding sequence is TGTGCCAGCAGTCGACCCTTAGAGGGAAAACTGTTTTTT.